The 22 T cell receptor beta chains reported below all come from one sample, sequenced in a study of monozygotic twins with inflammatory bowel disease. TCRdb re-called the 5' RACE reads, yielding one record per CDR3 amino acid sequence without DNA. The sample data list under 200,000 distinct CDR3 sequences. The sequencing sample was made of blood. These receptors were obtained from a human donor with ulcerative colitis or Crohn's disease, or a healthy co-twin of an affected twin (not recorded which).

The V and J genes are TRBV3-1 and TRBJ1-6; no DNA is available, so the TRBD1 call from TCRdb remains unchecked. The CDR3 loop spans 15 amino acids. The germline V gene encodes CDR1 LGHDT and CDR2 YNNKEL (reference sequence). This chain's CDR3 is CASSHETGGSSPLHF.

The rearrangement links TRBV4-1 to TRBJ2-1; TCRdb picks TRBD2, but there is no DNA to check that call. The CDR3 loop spans 15 amino acids. Germline CDR1 is MGHRA and CDR2 is YSYEKL. The CDR3 spells CASSQEAGGLVEQFF.

The chain joins TRBV7-6 to TRBJ2-1; no DNA is available, so the TRBD1 call from TCRdb remains unchecked. This CDR3 has 17 residues. CDR1 SGHVS and CDR2 FNYEAQ come from the germline V gene. CDR3 protein: CASSSLGGGRSNNEQFF.

The rearrangement uses TRBV6-6 and TRBJ2-5; TCRdb gives TRBD2 as the D gene, but with no DNA this cannot be confirmed. The germline gives CDR1 MNHNY, CDR2 SVGAGI (reference sequence). The CDR3 is made up of 13 amino acids. The CDR3 spells CASSYAGVETQYF.

This sequence joins TRBV30 and TRBJ2-5. CDR1 and CDR2 (germline): GTSNPN, SVGIG (reference sequence). This CDR3 comprises 12 residues. The CDR3 region is CAWSVMSETQYF.

The genes are TRBV20-1 and TRBJ1-4; TCRdb returns TRBD1, unconfirmable since there is no DNA. The CDR3 runs to 14 residues. The germline V gene has CDR1 DFQATT and CDR2 SNEGSKA (reference sequence). The CDR3 here is CSALQGVYNEKLFF.

The V and J genes are TRBV7-9 and TRBJ2-3; TCRdb reports TRBD1, a call that lacks DNA to check it against. The CDR3 sequence is 14 residues long. Per the germline V gene, CDR1 is SEHNR and CDR2 is FQNEAQ (reference sequence). The CDR3 loop reads CASSLEGRLGTQYF.

The rearrangement joins TRBV6-2 or TRBV6-3 to TRBJ1-6; TCRdb indicates TRBD1, and absent DNA this call remains unverified. The CDR3 runs to 15 residues. Germline CDR1 and CDR2: MNHEY and SVGEGT. The CDR3 reads CASSLPGTVGSPLHF.

The rearrangement uses TRBV20-1 and TRBJ2-5; without DNA, the TCRdb call of TRBD2 cannot be checked. Germline lookup yields CDR1 DFQATT and CDR2 SNEGSKA (reference sequence). The CDR3 contains 16 residues. CDR3 sequence: CSASVPSGRARETQYF.

V and J are TRBV7-8 and TRBJ2-7; with no DNA, the TCRdb D assignment of TRBD1 cannot be verified. This CDR3 has 16 residues. CDR1 is SGHVS and CDR2 is FQNEAQ in the germline V gene. CDR3: CASSLGFPRRTYEQYF.

The chain is built from TRBV20-1 and TRBJ1-5; TCRdb outputs TRBD1, but without DNA this stays unchecked. The CDR3 spans 12 residues. Germline CDR1 and CDR2: DFQATT and SNEGSKA (reference sequence). The CDR3 here is CSAQQGPIPQHF.

The CDR3 sequence is CASSTTPGAGNTIYF. The chain links TRBV5-4 to TRBJ1-3. The CDR3 extends over 15 amino acids. The V gene's germline CDR1 is SGHNT and CDR2 YYREEE (reference sequence).

The rearrangement uses TRBV7-2 and TRBJ2-7; TCRdb calls TRBD1, which cannot be checked without DNA. The CDR3 loop spans 14 amino acids. Germline V CDR1 and CDR2: SGHTA, FQGNSA. CDR3 loop: CASSFSDRANEQYF.

CDR3: CASSSTQGPGDEQYF. The chain links TRBV28 to TRBJ2-7; as DNA is missing, the TRBD1 call by TCRdb cannot be tested. Germline CDR1 reads MDHEN; CDR2 reads SYDVKM. The CDR3 runs 15 residues.

This chain joins TRBV2 and TRBJ2-5; TCRdb's D gene call, TRBD1, goes unchecked for lack of DNA. CDR1 is SNHLY and CDR2 is FYNNEI in the germline V gene. CDR3 length: 12 amino acids. The CDR3 here is CASSEGGETQYF.

The chain carries TRBV30 and TRBJ2-7; TCRdb returns TRBD1, unconfirmable since there is no DNA. From germline, CDR1 is GTSNPN and CDR2 SVGIG (reference sequence). The CDR3 extends over 13 amino acids. CDR3 sequence: CAWSADRRGEQYF.

V and J are TRBV25-1 and TRBJ1-2. The CDR3 is 14 amino acids. Germline values: CDR1 MGHDK, CDR2 SYGVNS. CDR3 loop: CASSASLEGLGYTF.

CDR3: CASSLPGPPEQPQHF. The chain uses TRBV28 and TRBJ1-5; there is no DNA to check the TCRdb D call of TRBD1. Germline CDR1 MDHEN, CDR2 SYDVKM. The CDR3 totals 15 residues. The full variable domain, its missing parts supplied by reference TRBV28 and TRBJ1-5, is DVKVTQSSRYLVKRTGEKVFLECVQDMDHENMFWYRQDPGLGLRLIYFSYDVKMKEKGDIPEGYSVSREKKERFSLILESASTNQTSMYLCASSLPGPPEQPQHFGDGTRLSIL.

The gene calls are TRBV30 and TRBJ1-5. This CDR3 comprises 13 residues. Germline V gives CDR1 GTSNPN, CDR2 SVGIG (reference sequence). Here the CDR3 reads CAWREDSNQPQHF.

V gene TRBV28 combines with J gene TRBJ2-7; TCRdb returns TRBD2, unconfirmable since there is no DNA. The CDR3 runs 11 residues. The germline V gene encodes CDR1 MDHEN and CDR2 SYDVKM. The chain's CDR3 is CASSFGTRAYF.

The genes are TRBV28 and TRBJ1-4. The CDR3 covers 18 residues. Germline V gives CDR1 MDHEN, CDR2 SYDVKM. This chain's CDR3 is CASLPARGHTGFNEKLFF.

The genes are TRBV29-1 and TRBJ2-3. Germline values: CDR1 SQVTM, CDR2 ANQGSEA. CDR3 length: 15 residues. CDR3 amino acids: CSVAALQITTDTQYF.